This paragraph reports one T cell receptor (beta chain). The repertoire was sequenced with immunoSEQ multiplex PCR; TCRdb's copy has only in-frame clones and lacks some. The sample includes roughly 65,000 clones, about 82% of them seen just once. This sample was taken from a study of OX40 agonist ivuxolimab in advanced cancers. The germline V gene encodes CDR1 DFQATT and CDR2 SNEGSKA (reference sequence). CDR3 length equals 11 residues. V was pared by 6 bases and J by 17 bases, with 17 bases between. This specimen consisted of CD4+ or CD8+ T cells sorted from blood, obtained in a trial of the OX40 agonist ivuxolimab. This TCR derives from an adult with an advanced solid tumor such as melanoma, head and neck, liver or kidney cancer. The chain recombines TRBV20-1 with TRBJ1-6, with unresolved D. CDR3 residues: CSAPHAGLVHF. In nucleotides, the CDR3 is TGCAGTGCACCTCATGCAGGTCTTGTCCACTTT.